The following is a TCR beta chain sequence with its context. What it recognizes is unknown. CDR1 is MNHEY, CDR2 SMNVEV, per germline (reference sequence). This CDR3 is built from 11 residues. V lost 10 bases and J lost 6, with 11 bases in between. This record belongs to a study of PD-1 blockade in classical Hodgkin lymphoma. Findings and limits, study-wide: Prior therapy or disease activity may underlie the repertoire differences, whose causes remain undefined. Patients were excluded if nivolumab began under 1 year after ASCT (the autologous transplant). Baseline diversity in complete responders resembled that of newly diagnosed patients.

This table comes from immunoSEQ multiplex PCR, and its TCRdb copy is limited to in-frame clones, with some not included. The table shows about 43,000 clones, with under 75% occurring only once. Relapses following autologous stem cell transplantation were seen in all patients, with brentuximab vedotin exposure varying. This clonotype was sampled from a human donor with classical Hodgkin lymphoma. The rearrangement links TRBV27 to TRBJ2-3; perhaps TRBD2 as D (5 bases). The sequencing used peripheral blood mononuclear cells (PBMCs), collected before the second cycle of nivolumab. CDR3 nucleotide sequence: TGTGCCACCCTAAGGAGGGATACGCAGTATTTT. It specifies CATLRRDTQYF.